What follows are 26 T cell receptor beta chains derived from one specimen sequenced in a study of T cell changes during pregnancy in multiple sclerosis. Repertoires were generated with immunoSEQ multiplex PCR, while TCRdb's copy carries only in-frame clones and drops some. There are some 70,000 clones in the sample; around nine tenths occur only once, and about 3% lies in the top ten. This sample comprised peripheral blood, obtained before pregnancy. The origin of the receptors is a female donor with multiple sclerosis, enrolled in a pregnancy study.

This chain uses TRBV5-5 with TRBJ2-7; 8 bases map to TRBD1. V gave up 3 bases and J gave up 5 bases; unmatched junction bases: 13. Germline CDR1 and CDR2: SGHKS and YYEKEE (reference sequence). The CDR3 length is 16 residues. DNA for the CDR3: TGTGCCAGCAGCTACGGACAGGGCAAGCTGGGGGACGAGCAGTACTTC. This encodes CASSYGQGKLGDEQYF.

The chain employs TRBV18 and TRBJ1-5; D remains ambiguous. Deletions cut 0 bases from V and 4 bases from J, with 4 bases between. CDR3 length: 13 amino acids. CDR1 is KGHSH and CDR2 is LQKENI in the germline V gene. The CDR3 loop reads CASSPPGNQPQHF. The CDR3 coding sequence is TGTGCCAGCTCACCACCCGGGAATCAGCCCCAGCATTTT.

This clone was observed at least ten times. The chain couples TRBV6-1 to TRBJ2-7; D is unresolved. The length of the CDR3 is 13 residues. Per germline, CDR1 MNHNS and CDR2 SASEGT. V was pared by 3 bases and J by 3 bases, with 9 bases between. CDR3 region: CASSDISGYEQYF. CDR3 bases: TGTGCCAGCAGTGATATTAGTGGCTACGAGCAGTACTTC.

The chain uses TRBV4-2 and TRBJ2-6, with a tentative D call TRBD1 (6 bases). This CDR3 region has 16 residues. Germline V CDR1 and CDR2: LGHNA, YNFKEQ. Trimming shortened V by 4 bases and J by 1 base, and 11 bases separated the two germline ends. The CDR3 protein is CASSPQGRSGANVLTF. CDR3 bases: TGTGCCAGCAGCCCACAGGGTAGATCTGGGGCCAACGTCCTGACTTTC.

The CDR3 DNA reads TGTGCCAGCAGCGTAGGACAGGGCGCCGAGCAGTACTTC. Translation gives CASSVGQGAEQYF. This chain joins TRBV9 and TRBJ2-7; 7 bases match TRBD1. Trimming cost V 0 bases and J 6 bases; bases outside gene matches: 3. Germline V gene data show CDR1 as SGDLS and CDR2 as YYNGEE. CDR3 length equals 13 residues.

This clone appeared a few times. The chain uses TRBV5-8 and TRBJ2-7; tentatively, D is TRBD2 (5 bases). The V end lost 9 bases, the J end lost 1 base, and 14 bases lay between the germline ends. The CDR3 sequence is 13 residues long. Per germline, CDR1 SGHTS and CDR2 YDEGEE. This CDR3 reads CATDLLESYEQYF. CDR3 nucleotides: TGTGCCACCGACTTACTAGAGTCCTACGAGCAGTACTTC.

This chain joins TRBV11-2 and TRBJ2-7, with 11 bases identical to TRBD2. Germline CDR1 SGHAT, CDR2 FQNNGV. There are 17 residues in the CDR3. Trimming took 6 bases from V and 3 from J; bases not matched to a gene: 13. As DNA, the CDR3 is TGTGCCAGCAGACTTACTAGCGGGGGCCTACCTGTCTACGAGCAGTACTTC. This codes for CASRLTSGGLPVYEQYF.

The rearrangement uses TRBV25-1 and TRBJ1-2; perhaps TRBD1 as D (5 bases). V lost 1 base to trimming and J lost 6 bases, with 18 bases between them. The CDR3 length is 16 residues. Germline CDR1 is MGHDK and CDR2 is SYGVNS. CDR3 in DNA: TGTGCCAGCAGTGAATTGGAGGGGCCTACCTTCAATGGCTACACCTTC. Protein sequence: CASSELEGPTFNGYTF.

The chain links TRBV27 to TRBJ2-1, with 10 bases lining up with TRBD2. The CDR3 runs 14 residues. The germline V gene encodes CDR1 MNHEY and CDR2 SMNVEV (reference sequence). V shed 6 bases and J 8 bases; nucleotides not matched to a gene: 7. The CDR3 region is CASRAGGGRYEQFF. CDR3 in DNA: TGTGCCAGCAGAGCGGGGGGGGGCCGCTATGAGCAGTTCTTC.

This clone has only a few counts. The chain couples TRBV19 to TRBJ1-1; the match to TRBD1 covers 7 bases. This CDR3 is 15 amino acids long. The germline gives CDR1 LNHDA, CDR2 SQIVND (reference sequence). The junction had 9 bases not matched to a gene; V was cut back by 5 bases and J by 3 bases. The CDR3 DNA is TGTGCCAGTAGTGACAGGGCTTCTCCCTACACTGAAGCTTTCTTT. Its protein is CASSDRASPYTEAFF. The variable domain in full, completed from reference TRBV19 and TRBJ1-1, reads DGGITQSPKYLFRKEGQNVTLSCEQNLNHDAMYWYRQDPGQGLRLIYYSQIVNDFQKGDIAEGYSVSREKKESFPLTVTSAQKNPTAFYLCASSDRASPYTEAFFGQGTRLTVV.

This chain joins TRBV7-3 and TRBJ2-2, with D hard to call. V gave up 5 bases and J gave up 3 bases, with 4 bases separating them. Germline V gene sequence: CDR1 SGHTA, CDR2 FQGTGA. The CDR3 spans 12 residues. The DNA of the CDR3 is TGTGCCAGCAGCACTTACACCGGGGAGCTGTTTTTT. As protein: CASSTYTGELFF.

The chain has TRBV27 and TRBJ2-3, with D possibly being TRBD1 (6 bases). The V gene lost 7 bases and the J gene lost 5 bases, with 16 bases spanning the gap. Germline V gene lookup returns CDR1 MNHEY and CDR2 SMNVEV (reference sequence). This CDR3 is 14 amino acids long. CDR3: CASNTRGLLDTQYF. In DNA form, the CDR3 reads TGTGCCAGCAATACCAGGGGCCTATTAGATACGCAGTATTTT.

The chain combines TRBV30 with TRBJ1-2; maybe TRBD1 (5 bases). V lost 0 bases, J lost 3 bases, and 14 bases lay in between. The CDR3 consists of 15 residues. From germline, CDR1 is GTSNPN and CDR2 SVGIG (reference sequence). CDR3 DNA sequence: TGTGCCTGGAGTGTACAGGTGGGGTACCACTATGGCTACACCTTC. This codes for CAWSVQVGYHYGYTF.

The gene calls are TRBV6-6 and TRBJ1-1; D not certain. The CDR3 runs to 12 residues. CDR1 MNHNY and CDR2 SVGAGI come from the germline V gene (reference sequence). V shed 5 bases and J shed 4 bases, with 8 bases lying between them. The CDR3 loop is CASSPASTEAFF. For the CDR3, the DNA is TGTGCCAGCAGTCCCGCGTCCACTGAAGCTTTCTTT.

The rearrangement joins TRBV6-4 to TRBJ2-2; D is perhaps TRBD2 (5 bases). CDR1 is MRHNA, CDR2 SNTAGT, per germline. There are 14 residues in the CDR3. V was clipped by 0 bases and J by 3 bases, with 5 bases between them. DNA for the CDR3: TGTGCCAGCAGTGACTCGGAGGACACCGGGGAGCTGTTTTTT. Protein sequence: CASSDSEDTGELFF.

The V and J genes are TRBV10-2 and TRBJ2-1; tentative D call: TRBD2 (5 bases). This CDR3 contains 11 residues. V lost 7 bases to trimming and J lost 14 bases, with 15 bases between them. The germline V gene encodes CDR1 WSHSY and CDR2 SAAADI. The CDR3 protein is CASISGVEEFF. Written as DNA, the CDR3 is TGCGCCAGCATTAGTGGGGTGGAGGAGTTCTTC.

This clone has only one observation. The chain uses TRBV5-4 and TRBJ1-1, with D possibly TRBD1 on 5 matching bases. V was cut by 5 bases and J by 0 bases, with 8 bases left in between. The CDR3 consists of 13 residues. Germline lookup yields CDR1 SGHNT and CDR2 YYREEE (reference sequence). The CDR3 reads CASRHRLNTEAFF. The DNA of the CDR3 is TGTGCCAGCAGGCACAGGCTGAACACTGAAGCTTTCTTT.

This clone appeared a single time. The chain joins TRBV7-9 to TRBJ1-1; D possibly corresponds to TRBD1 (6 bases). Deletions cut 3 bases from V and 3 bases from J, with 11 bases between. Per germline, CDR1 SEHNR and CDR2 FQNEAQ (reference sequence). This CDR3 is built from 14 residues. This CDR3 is CASSFLGGDTEAFF. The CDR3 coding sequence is TGTGCCAGCAGCTTCTTAGGGGGAGACACTGAAGCTTTCTTT.

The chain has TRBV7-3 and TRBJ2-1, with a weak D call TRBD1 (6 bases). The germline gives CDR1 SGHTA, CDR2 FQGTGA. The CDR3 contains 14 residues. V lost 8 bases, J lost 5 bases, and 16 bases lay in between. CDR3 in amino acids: CASSLRTGHNEQFF. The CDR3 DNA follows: TGTGCCAGCTCCTTACGAACAGGGCACAATGAGCAGTTCTTC.

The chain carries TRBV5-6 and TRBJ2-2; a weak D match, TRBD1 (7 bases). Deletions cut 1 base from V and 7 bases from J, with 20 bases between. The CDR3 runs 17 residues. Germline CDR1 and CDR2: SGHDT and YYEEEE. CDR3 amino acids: CASSLPGQPRGVGELFF. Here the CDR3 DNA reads TGTGCCAGCAGCTTGCCTGGGCAGCCCAGGGGGGTCGGGGAGCTGTTTTTT.

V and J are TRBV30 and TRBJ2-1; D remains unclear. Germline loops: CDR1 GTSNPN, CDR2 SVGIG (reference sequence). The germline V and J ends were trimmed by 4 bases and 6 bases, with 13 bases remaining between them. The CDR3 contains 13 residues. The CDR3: CAWTHALLNEQFF. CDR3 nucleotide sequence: TGTGCCTGGACCCATGCCCTACTCAATGAGCAGTTCTTC.

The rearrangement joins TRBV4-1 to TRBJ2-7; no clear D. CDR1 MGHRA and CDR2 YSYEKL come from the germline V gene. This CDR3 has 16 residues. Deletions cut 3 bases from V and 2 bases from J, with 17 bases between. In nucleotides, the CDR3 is TGCGCCAGCAGCCATGACCCCAGACTTGAGACCTACGAGCAGTACTTC. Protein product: CASSHDPRLETYEQYF.

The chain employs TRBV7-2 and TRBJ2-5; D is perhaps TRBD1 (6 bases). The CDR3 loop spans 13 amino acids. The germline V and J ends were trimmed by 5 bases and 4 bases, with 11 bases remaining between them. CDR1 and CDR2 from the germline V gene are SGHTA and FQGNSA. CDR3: CASSQARGETQYF. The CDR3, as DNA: TGTGCCAGCAGCCAGGCCAGGGGAGAGACCCAGTACTTC.

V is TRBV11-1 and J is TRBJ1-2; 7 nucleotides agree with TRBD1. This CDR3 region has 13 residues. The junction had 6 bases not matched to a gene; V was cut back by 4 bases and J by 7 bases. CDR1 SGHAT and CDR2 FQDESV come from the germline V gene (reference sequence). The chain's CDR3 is CASSSRQGGGYTF. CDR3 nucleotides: TGTGCCAGCAGCTCCCGACAGGGCGGTGGCTACACCTTC.

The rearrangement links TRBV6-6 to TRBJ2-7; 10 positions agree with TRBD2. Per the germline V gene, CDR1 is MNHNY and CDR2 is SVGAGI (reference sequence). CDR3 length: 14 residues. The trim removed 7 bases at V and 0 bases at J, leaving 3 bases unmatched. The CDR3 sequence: CASTSGRASYEQYF. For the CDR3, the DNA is TGTGCCAGCACGAGCGGGAGGGCCTCCTACGAGCAGTACTTC.

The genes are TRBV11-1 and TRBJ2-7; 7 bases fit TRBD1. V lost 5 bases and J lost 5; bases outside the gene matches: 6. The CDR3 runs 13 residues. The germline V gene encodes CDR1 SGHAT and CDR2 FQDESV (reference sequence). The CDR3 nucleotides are TGTGCCAGCAGCCCGACAGGGTTTAACGAGCAGTACTTC. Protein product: CASSPTGFNEQYF.